Each of the 5 T cell receptor beta chains below was sequenced from the same sample in a study of blood T cell repertoires in COVID-19. Data came from immunoSEQ multiplex PCR; TCRdb stores just in-frame clones and leaves some out. The sample has 150,000 to 200,000 clones, about 88% seen once; the top ten hold 6% to 7.5%. Material for sequencing was peripheral blood. The receptor set was obtained from a woman older than 75 in a cohort sampled during active or convalescent COVID-19.

V is TRBV6-5 and J is TRBJ2-7, with 8 bases lining up with TRBD1. The junction had 11 bases not matched to a gene; V was cut back by 5 bases and J by 5 bases. Germline V gene lookup returns CDR1 MNHEY and CDR2 SVGAGI. The CDR3 sequence is 15 residues long. In DNA form, the CDR3 reads TGTGCCAGCAGTCTACAGGGGGGCTACCTGGACGAGCAGTACTTC. Protein sequence: CASSLQGGYLDEQYF.

The table lists this clone with a count of one. V usage is TRBV19 and J usage is TRBJ1-2, with D unclear. CDR1 LNHDA and CDR2 SQIVND come from the germline V gene (reference sequence). V was shortened by 9 bases and J by 1 base, with 15 bases between the two germline ends. The length of the CDR3 is 14 residues. The CDR3 protein is CASMQSPLNYGYTF. The DNA of the CDR3 is TGTGCCAGCATGCAGTCACCCCTTAACTATGGCTACACCTTC.

The J gene is TRBJ1-2, the V gene TRBV11-3; D is unresolved. CDR3 length equals 13 residues. The V and J ends lost 6 bases and 4 bases respectively, with 12 bases between them. The germline V gene has CDR1 SGHNT and CDR2 YENEEA. The CDR3 DNA reads as TGTGCCAGCAGTACCGGAGTCCGCTATGGCTACACCTTC. Translating gives CASSTGVRYGYTF.

This clone has at least ten counts. The genes are TRBV6-5 and TRBJ2-7, with D possibly TRBD1 on 6 matching bases. CDR1 is MNHEY and CDR2 is SVGAGI in the germline V gene. The CDR3 is made up of 11 amino acids. This CDR3 is CASSTPGQPLV. DNA of the CDR3: TGTGCCAGCAGTACCCCCGGACAGCCGCTAGTC.

With regard to this clone: This sample includes further DNA sequences coding for the same CDR3. This sequence joins TRBV15 and TRBJ2-6, with TRBD2 as a possible D gene (5 bases). This CDR3 is 16 amino acids long. Germline V gene lookup returns CDR1 LNHNV and CDR2 YYDKDF (reference sequence). Between the trimmed V and J ends, which lost 1 base and 1 base, there was a span of 8 bases. CDR3 nucleotide sequence: TGTGCCACCAGCAGAGGCCGGGGTTCTGGGGCCAACGTCCTGACTTTC. It specifies CATSRGRGSGANVLTF.